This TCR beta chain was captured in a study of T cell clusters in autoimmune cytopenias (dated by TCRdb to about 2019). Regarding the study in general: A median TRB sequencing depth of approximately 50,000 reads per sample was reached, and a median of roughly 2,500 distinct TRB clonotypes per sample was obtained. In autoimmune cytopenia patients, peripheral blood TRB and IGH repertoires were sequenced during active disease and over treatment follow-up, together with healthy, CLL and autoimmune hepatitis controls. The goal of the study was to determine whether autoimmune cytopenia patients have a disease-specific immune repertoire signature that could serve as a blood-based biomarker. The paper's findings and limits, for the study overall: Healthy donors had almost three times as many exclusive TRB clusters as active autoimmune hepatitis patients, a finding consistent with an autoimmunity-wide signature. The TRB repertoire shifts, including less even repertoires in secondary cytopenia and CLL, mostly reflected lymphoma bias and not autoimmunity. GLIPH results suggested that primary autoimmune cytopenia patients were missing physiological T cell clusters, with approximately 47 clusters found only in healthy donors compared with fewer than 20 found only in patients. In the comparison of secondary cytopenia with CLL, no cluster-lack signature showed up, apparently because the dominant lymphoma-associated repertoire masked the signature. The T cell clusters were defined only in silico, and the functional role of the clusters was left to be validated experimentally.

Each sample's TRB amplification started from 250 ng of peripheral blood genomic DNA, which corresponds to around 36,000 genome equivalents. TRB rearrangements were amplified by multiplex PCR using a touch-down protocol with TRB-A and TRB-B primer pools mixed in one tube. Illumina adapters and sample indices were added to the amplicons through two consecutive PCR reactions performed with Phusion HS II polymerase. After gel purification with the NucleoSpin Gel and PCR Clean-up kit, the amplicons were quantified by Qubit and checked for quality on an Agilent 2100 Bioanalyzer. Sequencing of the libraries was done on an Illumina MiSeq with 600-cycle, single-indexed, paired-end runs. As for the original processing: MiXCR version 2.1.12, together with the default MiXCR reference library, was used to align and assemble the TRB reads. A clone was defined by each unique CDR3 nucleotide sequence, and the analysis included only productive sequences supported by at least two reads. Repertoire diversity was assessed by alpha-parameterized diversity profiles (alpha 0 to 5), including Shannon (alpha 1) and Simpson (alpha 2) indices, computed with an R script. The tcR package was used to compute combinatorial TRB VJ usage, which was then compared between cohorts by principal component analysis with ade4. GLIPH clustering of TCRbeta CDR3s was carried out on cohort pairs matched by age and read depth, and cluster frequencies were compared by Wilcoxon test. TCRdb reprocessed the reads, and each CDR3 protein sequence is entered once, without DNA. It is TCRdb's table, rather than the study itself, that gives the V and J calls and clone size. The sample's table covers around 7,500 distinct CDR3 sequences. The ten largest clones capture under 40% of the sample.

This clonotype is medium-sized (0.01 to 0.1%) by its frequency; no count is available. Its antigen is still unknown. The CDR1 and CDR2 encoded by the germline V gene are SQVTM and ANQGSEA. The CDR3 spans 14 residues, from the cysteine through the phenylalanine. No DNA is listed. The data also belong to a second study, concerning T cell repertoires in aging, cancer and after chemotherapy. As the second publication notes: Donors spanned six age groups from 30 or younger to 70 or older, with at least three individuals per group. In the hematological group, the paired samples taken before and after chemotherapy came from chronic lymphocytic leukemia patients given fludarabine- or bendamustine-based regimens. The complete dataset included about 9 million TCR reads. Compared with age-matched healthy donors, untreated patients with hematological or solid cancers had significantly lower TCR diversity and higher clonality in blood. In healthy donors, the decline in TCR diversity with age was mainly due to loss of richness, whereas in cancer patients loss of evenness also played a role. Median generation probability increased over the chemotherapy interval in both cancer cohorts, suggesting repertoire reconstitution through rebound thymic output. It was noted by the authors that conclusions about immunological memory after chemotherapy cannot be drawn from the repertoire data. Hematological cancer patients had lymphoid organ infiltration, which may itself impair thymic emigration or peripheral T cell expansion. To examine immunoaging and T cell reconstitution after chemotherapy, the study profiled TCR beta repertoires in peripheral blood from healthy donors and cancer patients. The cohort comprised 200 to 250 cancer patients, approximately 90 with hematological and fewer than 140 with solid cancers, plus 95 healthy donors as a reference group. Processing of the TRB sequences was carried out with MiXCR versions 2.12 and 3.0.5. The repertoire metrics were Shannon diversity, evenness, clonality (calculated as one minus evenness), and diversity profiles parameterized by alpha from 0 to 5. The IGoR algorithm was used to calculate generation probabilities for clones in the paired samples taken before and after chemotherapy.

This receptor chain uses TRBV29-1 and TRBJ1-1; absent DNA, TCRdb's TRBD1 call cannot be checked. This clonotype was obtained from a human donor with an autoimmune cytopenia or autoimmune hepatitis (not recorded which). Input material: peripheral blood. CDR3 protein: CSVEYGRTNTEAFF.